This TCR beta chain was sequenced for a study of CD8 T cells in Susac syndrome. The germline V gene encodes CDR1 KGHDR and CDR2 SFDVKD. This CDR3 comprises 15 residues. Trimming removed 3 bases from V and 5 bases from J; junction bases left unmatched: 0. TEMRA cells underwent FACS enrichment and CD8+ and CD4+ T cells underwent negative isolation. cDNA came from about 0.5 to 1 ug RNA primed by random hexamers. Amplification of TCR beta CDR3 across 54 Vbeta and 13 Jbeta was performed with immunoSEQ multiplex PCR. TCRdb reprocessed the immunoSEQ multiplex PCR reads via MiXCR and lists one record per CDR3 protein. Counted here are 200,000 to 250,000 distinct CDR3 sequences, roughly 90% occurring once; the ten biggest clones make up roughly 0.15%.

Sequencing input: CD8+ T cells from PBMCs. The rearrangement joins TRBV24-1 to TRBJ2-1, with 13 bases fitting TRBD2. The sequence came from a human donor with multiple sclerosis. The CDR3: CATSDGTSGNNEQFF. The CDR3 coding sequence is TGTGCCACCAGTGATGGGACTAGCGGGAACAATGAGCAGTTCTTC.